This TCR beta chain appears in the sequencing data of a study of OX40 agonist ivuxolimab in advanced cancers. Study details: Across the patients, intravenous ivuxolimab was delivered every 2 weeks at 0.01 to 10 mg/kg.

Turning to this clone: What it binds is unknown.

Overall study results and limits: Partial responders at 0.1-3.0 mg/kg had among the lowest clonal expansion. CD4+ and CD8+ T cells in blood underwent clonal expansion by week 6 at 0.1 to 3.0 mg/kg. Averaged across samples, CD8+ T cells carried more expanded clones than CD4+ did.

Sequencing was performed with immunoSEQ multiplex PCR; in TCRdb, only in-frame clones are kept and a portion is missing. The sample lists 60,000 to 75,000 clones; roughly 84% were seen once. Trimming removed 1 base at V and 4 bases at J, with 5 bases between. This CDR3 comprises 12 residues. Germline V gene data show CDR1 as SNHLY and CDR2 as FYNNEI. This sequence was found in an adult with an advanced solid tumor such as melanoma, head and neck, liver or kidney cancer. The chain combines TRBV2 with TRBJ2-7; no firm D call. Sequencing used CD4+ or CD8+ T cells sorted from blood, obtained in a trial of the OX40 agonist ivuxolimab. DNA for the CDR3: TGTGCCAGCAGTGAAGACCTTTACGAGCAGTACTTC. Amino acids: CASSEDLYEQYF.